This paragraph reports one TCR beta chain. Its antigen is as yet unknown. The source of the sample is a study of OX40 agonist ivuxolimab in advanced cancers. The overall study: Dose-escalation patients' cancers were hepatocellular carcinoma, melanoma, renal cell or head and neck cancer.

V was pared by 7 bases and J by 3 bases, with 10 bases between. CDR3 length: 13 residues. Germline V gives CDR1 MGHDK, CDR2 SYGVNS. TCRdb's copy holds only in-frame clones and misses some; the assay was immunoSEQ multiplex PCR. Among 55,000 to 75,000 clones, about 86% were seen once, and the ten largest hold 0.95% to 1.4%. Study-level points and caveats: Specificity for antigen went undetermined in the expanded peripheral T cells.

Autoimmune disease history or systemic immunosuppression disqualified patients. The sequence derives from an adult with an advanced solid tumor such as melanoma, head and neck, liver or kidney cancer. The sequencing used CD4+ or CD8+ T cells sorted from blood, collected in a trial of the OX40 agonist ivuxolimab. This rearrangement joins TRBV25-1 to TRBJ2-1, with D perhaps TRBD1 (6 bases). The chain's CDR3 is CASTEGGYNEQFF. CDR3 sequence (DNA): TGTGCCAGCACCGAAGGGGGCTACAATGAGCAGTTCTTC.